This entry lists 13 T cell receptor beta chains sequenced from one sample in a study of shared clonotypes between healthy human individuals. Generated by immunoSEQ multiplex PCR, the TCRdb table keeps only in-frame clones and is missing some. The profile shows roughly 1,800,000 clones, over 85% of them singletons. Naive CD8 cells, CD45RO-negative and positively selected for CCR7, excluded terminally differentiated effector memory CD45RA+ cells. Sample: naive CD8+ T cells sorted from blood. The receptors originated from a young man in good health.

This sequence joins TRBV4-2 and TRBJ2-1; 13 bases map to TRBD2. V lost 0 bases to trimming and J lost 9 bases; unmatched junction nucleotides: 8. This CDR3 comprises 17 residues. Germline lookup yields CDR1 LGHNA and CDR2 YNFKEQ. The CDR3 region is CASSQDSPGLAGSEQFF. CDR3 in DNA: TGTGCCAGCAGCCAAGACAGTCCGGGACTAGCGGGGAGTGAGCAGTTCTTC.

Here the CDR3 reads CASGDALSGSSPLHF. Here the CDR3 DNA reads TGTGCCAGCGGGGATGCCCTCAGCGGATCCTCACCCCTCCACTTT. The chain combines TRBV27 with TRBJ1-6; D call uncertain. The germline gives CDR1 MNHEY, CDR2 SMNVEV (reference sequence). The V gene lost 8 bases and the J gene lost 10 bases, with 21 bases spanning the gap. The CDR3 runs to 15 residues.

This clone came up once. The same CDR3 is also encoded by other DNA sequences in this sample. This sequence joins TRBV4-1 and TRBJ1-2; 7 nucleotides agree with TRBD1. V shed 1 base and J 6 bases; nucleotides not matched to a gene: 2. CDR1 and CDR2 (germline): MGHRA, YSYEKL. The CDR3 runs to 13 residues. Here the CDR3 reads CASSQGTGDGYTF. In DNA, the CDR3 is TGCGCCAGCAGCCAAGGAACAGGGGATGGCTACACCTTC.

The chain carries TRBV11-2 and TRBJ2-5; 11 nucleotides align to TRBD2. Germline V gene sequence: CDR1 SGHAT, CDR2 FQNNGV. Trimming cost V 5 bases and J 3 bases; bases outside gene matches: 11. This CDR3 spans 17 amino acids. CDR3 protein: CASSPRTSGLLKETQYF. DNA of the CDR3: TGTGCCAGCAGCCCACGGACTAGCGGGCTATTAAAAGAGACCCAGTACTTC.

The V and J genes are TRBV6-1 and TRBJ1-1; perhaps TRBD1 as D (6 bases). There are 15 residues in the CDR3. Trimming removed 6 bases from V and 3 bases from J, with 17 bases in between. CDR1 is MNHNS, CDR2 SASEGT, per germline. CDR3 sequence reads: CASRELGAPDTEAFF. CDR3 DNA sequence: TGTGCCAGCAGGGAACTGGGGGCCCCGGACACTGAAGCTTTCTTT.

The rearrangement uses TRBV5-1 and TRBJ1-5; D perhaps matches TRBD1 (5 bases). V lost 4 bases and J lost 5, with 25 bases in between. CDR1 is SGHRS and CDR2 is YFSETQ in the germline V gene. CDR3 length: 18 amino acids. The CDR3 bases are TGCGCCAGCAGCCTGGAAGTAGCCAGGGTAATAACGGATCAGCCCCAGCATTTT. This sequence encodes CASSLEVARVITDQPQHF.

The J gene is TRBJ1-4, the V gene TRBV7-9, with 11 positions matching TRBD1. The CDR3 sequence is 15 residues long. Germline V gene sequence: CDR1 SEHNR, CDR2 FQNEAQ (reference sequence). J gave up 6 bases and V 5 bases, and 5 bases lay outside the gene matches. CDR3 sequence (DNA): TGTGCCAGCAGCCGAGCGGGACAGGGGGATGAAAAACTGTTTTTT. This gives the protein CASSRAGQGDEKLFF.

The chain has TRBV10-1 and TRBJ1-5; 7 bases fit TRBD1. Germline V gene data show CDR1 as WNHNN and CDR2 as SYGVQD (reference sequence). The CDR3 is 15 amino acids. With 8 bases clipped from V and 0 bases from J, the junction kept 7 bases outside the gene matches. Here the CDR3 DNA reads TGCGCCAGCCCTAAAGACAGGGATAGCAATCAGCCCCAGCATTTT. It encodes CASPKDRDSNQPQHF.

With respect to this clone: Other nucleotide sequences from this sample produce the same CDR3. This sequence joins TRBV27 and TRBJ2-7; TRBD2 aligns across 11 bases. This CDR3 contains 15 residues. J lost 2 bases, V lost 4 bases, and 4 bases had no gene match. Looked up from germline, CDR1 is MNHEY and CDR2 is SMNVEV (reference sequence). CDR3 sequence reads: CASSSGLAGTYEQYF. The CDR3 nucleotides read TGTGCCAGCAGTTCAGGACTAGCGGGTACCTACGAGCAGTACTTC.

The chain couples TRBV10-2 to TRBJ2-1, with 8 bases lining up with TRBD1. V lost 6 bases, J lost 1 base, and 2 bases stayed unmatched. Germline values: CDR1 WSHSY, CDR2 SAAADI. The CDR3 length is 14 residues. DNA of the CDR3: TGCGCCAGCAGCCACAGGGGGTCCTACAATGAGCAGTTCTTC. This encodes CASSHRGSYNEQFF.

This clone appeared once. Other DNA sequences from this sample encode an identical CDR3 as well. The chain recombines TRBV7-9 with TRBJ2-1; 8 nucleotides match TRBD2. J gave up 2 bases and V 4 bases, and 7 bases lay outside the gene matches. The CDR3 loop spans 16 amino acids. Germline values: CDR1 SEHNR, CDR2 FQNEAQ (reference sequence). CDR3 amino acids: CASSSSSGGPYNEQFF. The CDR3 DNA reads as TGTGCCAGCAGCTCCTCAAGCGGGGGACCCTACAATGAGCAGTTCTTC.

The chain employs TRBV2 and TRBJ1-2; the match to TRBD1 covers 9 bases. V lost 6 bases, J lost 6 bases, and 23 bases stayed unmatched. The length of the CDR3 is 19 residues. Germline V gene sequence: CDR1 SNHLY, CDR2 FYNNEI. The DNA for the CDR3 is TGTGCCAGCAGCTCGGACAGGGGACACGAGTCGAACTTCTTTGATGGCTACACCTTC. It encodes CASSSDRGHESNFFDGYTF.

Points on this clone: Distinct nucleotide sequences in the sample also encode this CDR3. The V call is TRBV7-9, the J call TRBJ2-7; D is uncertain. The CDR3 consists of 13 residues. The V end was cut by 1 base, the J end by 1 base, with 5 bases between. Looked up from germline, CDR1 is SEHNR and CDR2 is FQNEAQ (reference sequence). The CDR3 DNA reads TGTGCCAGCAGCTTAGGAGCATCCTACGAGCAGTACTTC. Translated: CASSLGASYEQYF.